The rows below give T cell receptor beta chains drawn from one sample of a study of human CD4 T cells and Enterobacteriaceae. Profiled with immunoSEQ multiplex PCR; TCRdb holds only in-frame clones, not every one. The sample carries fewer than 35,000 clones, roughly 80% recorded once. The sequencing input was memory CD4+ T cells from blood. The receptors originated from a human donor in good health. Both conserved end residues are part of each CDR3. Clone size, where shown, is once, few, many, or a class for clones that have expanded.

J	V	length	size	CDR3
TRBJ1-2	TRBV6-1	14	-	CASSEAGGGYGYTF
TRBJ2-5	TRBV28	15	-	CASSLASGRWETQYF
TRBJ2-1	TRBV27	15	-	CASGILGASDAEQFF
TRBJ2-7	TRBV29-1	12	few	CSVEAELGEQYF
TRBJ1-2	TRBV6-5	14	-	CASSPGGLGYGYTF
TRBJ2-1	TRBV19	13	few	CASMGTGGVGQFF
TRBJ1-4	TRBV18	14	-	CASSPTADGEKLFF
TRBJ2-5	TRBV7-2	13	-	CASSFDRRETQYF
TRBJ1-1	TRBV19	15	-	CASRLAVRPDFEAFF
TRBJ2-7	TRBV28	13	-	CASRKDFGGEQYF
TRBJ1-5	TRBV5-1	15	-	CASRRTDNSNQPQHF
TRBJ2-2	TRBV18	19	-	CASSPKRVGTGTNTGELFF